This passage covers 25 T cell receptor beta chains from one sample sequenced in a study of blood T cell repertoires in COVID-19 (dated by TCRdb to the early 2020s). Receptor libraries were prepared by the immunoSEQ multiplex PCR assay. Not all clones reach the TCRdb copy of this immuneACCESS table, which keeps in-frame sequences only. Checked studies attribute under half of the gap to unresolved V genes and leave the rest unexplained. Counted in this sample were about 52,000 clones; under 90% of them appeared once. In total, the top ten clones hold 9% of the sample. The sequenced sample consisted of peripheral blood. These receptors all stem from a man aged 80 or over with active or convalescent COVID-19.

The chain joins TRBV7-2 to TRBJ2-7; D not certain. Germline V gene lookup returns CDR1 SGHTA and CDR2 FQGNSA. V was cut by 1 base and J by 2 bases, with 12 bases left in between. The CDR3 is 15 amino acids. CDR3 DNA sequence: TGTGCCAGCAGCTTAGAGGCAGGAACAACCTACGAGCAGTACTTC. This translates into CASSLEAGTTYEQYF.

The chain combines TRBV6-4 with TRBJ1-4, with 12 bases identical to TRBD1. The CDR3 has 15 residues. Germline CDR1 MRHNA, CDR2 SNTAGT. V was clipped by 3 bases and J by 7 bases; unmatched bases: 3. As DNA, the CDR3 is TGTGCCAGCAGTGAAGGGACAGGGGGCGTTGAAAAACTGTTTTTT. Its protein is CASSEGTGGVEKLFF.

The chain has TRBV6-5 and TRBJ2-7, with TRBD2 matching over 7 bases. The CDR3 runs 14 residues. In germline, CDR1 is MNHEY, CDR2 SVGAGI. The V and J ends lost 6 bases and 6 bases, in that order; junction bases with no gene match: 11. CDR3 DNA sequence: TGTGCCAGCAGCCGCCAGAGCGGGGTCGGCGAGCAGTACTTC. Residues: CASSRQSGVGEQYF.

The chain joins TRBV3-1 (or the pseudogene TRBV3-2) to TRBJ2-3, with D perhaps TRBD1 (5 bases). Germline values: CDR1 LGHDT, CDR2 YNNKEL (reference sequence). The CDR3 loop spans 15 amino acids. V dropped 8 bases and J dropped 0 bases, with 15 bases sitting between them. The CDR3, as DNA: TGTGCCAGCCGTCGACAGCACTCTAGCACAGATACGCAGTATTTT. Protein: CASRRQHSSTDTQYF.

The V gene is TRBV28, the J gene TRBJ2-7, with 10 bases lining up with TRBD2. With V trimmed by 6 bases and J by 9 bases, 17 bases remained unmatched. This CDR3 spans 16 amino acids. CDR1 is MDHEN, CDR2 SYDVKM, per germline. In DNA form, the CDR3 reads TGTGCCAGCAGGGCGACGGGACTAGCGAAACTAGCGGTGCAGTACTTC. Protein sequence: CASRATGLAKLAVQYF.

This clone came up once. V and J are TRBV5-6 and TRBJ2-5; D remains unclear. The length of the CDR3 is 13 residues. Germline CDR1 reads SGHDT; CDR2 reads YYEEEE. V lost 4 bases and J lost 0, with 7 bases in between. CDR3 protein: CASSLRDQETQYF. The CDR3 DNA sequence: TGTGCCAGCAGCCTCCGGGACCAAGAGACCCAGTACTTC.

This clone was seen just once. This chain joins TRBV12-3 or TRBV12-4 and TRBJ2-1; tentatively, D is TRBD2 (7 bases). Trimming removed 8 bases from V and 9 bases from J, with 11 bases in between. The CDR3 consists of 11 residues. Written as DNA, the CDR3 is TGTGCCAGCGGGGGGGCGGGTGAGCAGTTCTTC. Residues: CASGGAGEQFF.

The V call is TRBV2, the J call TRBJ1-5; D gene ambiguous. V shed 6 bases and J shed 10 bases, with 19 bases lying between them. The germline V gene has CDR1 SNHLY and CDR2 FYNNEI. The CDR3 spans 14 residues. The CDR3 DNA follows: TGTGCCAGCAGCCTGGGTACAGCAATCAGCCCCCAGCATTTT. It yields the protein CASSLGTAISPQHF.

The chain joins TRBV18 to TRBJ2-6, with D tentatively TRBD1 (5 bases). CDR1 KGHSH and CDR2 LQKENI come from the germline V gene. V lost 3 bases, J lost 0 bases, and 9 bases lay in between. This CDR3 has 16 amino acids. CDR3 sequence (DNA): TGTGCCAGCTCACCTACGCAGGGCTCTGGGGCCAACGTCCTGACTTTC. Translating gives CASSPTQGSGANVLTF.

The chain is built from TRBV30 and TRBJ1-1; 10 nucleotides align to TRBD1. Germline V gene lookup returns CDR1 GTSNPN and CDR2 SVGIG (reference sequence). The CDR3 length is 14 residues. V was pared by 1 base and J by 1 base, with 0 bases of the junction left unmatched. In DNA, the CDR3 is TGTGCCTGGAGTGGGGACAGGGGGAACACTGAAGCTTTCTTT. This codes for CAWSGDRGNTEAFF.

V gene TRBV11-3 combines with J gene TRBJ2-2; weak D call: TRBD1 (6 bases). The CDR3 spans 15 residues. Trimming took 6 bases from V and 4 from J, leaving 15 bases between them. CDR1 is SGHNT and CDR2 is YENEEA in the germline V gene. CDR3 bases: TGTGCCAGCAGTACCGTTGGGACAAGCACCGGGGAGCTGTTTTTT. Amino acid sequence: CASSTVGTSTGELFF. Combining the CDR3 with reference TRBV11-3 and TRBJ2-2 gives the whole variable domain EAGVVQSPRYKIIEKKQPVAFWCNPISGHNTLYWYLQNLGQGPELLIRYENEEAVDDSQLPKDRFSAERLKGVDSTLKIQPAELGDSAVYLCASSTVGTSTGELFFGEGSRLTVL.

This clone has more than one count but fewer than ten. V and J are TRBV28 and TRBJ1-4; TRBD1 might be the D (6 bases). Germline values: CDR1 MDHEN, CDR2 SYDVKM. The CDR3 sequence is 13 residues long. V shed 3 bases and J shed 5 bases, with 7 bases lying between them. The CDR3 loop is CASSFGQNEKLFF. The CDR3 region has the DNA TGTGCCAGCAGTTTCGGACAGAATGAAAAACTGTTTTTT.

The gene calls are TRBV7-2 and TRBJ2-5, with TRBD2 identical over 8 bases. Trimming removed 3 bases from V and 5 bases from J; junction bases left unmatched: 8. The CDR3 loop spans 15 amino acids. Per the germline V gene, CDR1 is SGHTA and CDR2 is FQGNSA. The CDR3 DNA is TGTGCCAGCAGCTTGGTGAGCGGGAGTGGTGAGACCCAGTACTTC. It is translated as CASSLVSGSGETQYF.

The rearrangement links TRBV7-2 to TRBJ2-5; TRBD2 aligns across 8 bases. The CDR3 runs to 16 residues. From germline, CDR1 is SGHTA and CDR2 FQGNSA. The ends lost 0 bases at V and 6 bases at J; junction bases unmatched: 9. The CDR3 sequence is CASSLATGGPSQTQYF. CDR3 coding DNA: TGTGCCAGCAGCTTAGCGACGGGGGGGCCGTCTCAGACCCAGTACTTC.

CDR3 DNA: TGTGCCAGCTCACCACCCGGAGACAATGAGCAGTTCTTC. Its protein is CASSPPGDNEQFF. The chain employs TRBV18 and TRBJ2-1; the D is unclear. Germline CDR1 is KGHSH and CDR2 is LQKENI. The V end was cut by 0 bases, the J end by 5 bases, with 5 bases between. CDR3 length equals 13 residues.

This clone appeared once. This chain uses TRBV2 with TRBJ1-2, with 7 bases aligning to TRBD1. The germline V gene has CDR1 SNHLY and CDR2 FYNNEI. The CDR3 totals 13 residues. With 6 bases clipped from V and 6 bases from J, the junction kept 7 bases outside the gene matches. CDR3 sequence: CASRPRRGNGYTF. For the CDR3, the DNA is TGTGCCAGCAGACCTCGCAGGGGGAATGGCTACACCTTC.

V is TRBV7-8 and J is TRBJ1-5, with 8 bases that match TRBD1. The trim removed 5 bases at V and 1 base at J, leaving 10 bases unmatched. Germline assignment: CDR1 SGHVS and CDR2 FQNEAQ. The CDR3 covers 17 residues. The CDR3 coding sequence is TGTGCCAGCAGCACAGGACCGGACAGGGCCAGCAATCAGCCCCAGCATTTT. Translation: CASSTGPDRASNQPQHF.

V and J are TRBV7-2 and TRBJ1-6, with D uncertain. There are 14 residues in the CDR3. Germline CDR1 is SGHTA and CDR2 is FQGNSA. The V gene lost 2 bases and the J gene lost 4 bases, with 6 bases spanning the gap. In nucleotides, the CDR3 is TGTGCCAGCAGCTTACGAGGTTATAATTCACCCCTCCACTTT. This encodes CASSLRGYNSPLHF.

The gene calls are TRBV5-1 and TRBJ1-2; D not resolved. Deletions cut 0 bases from V and 3 bases from J, with 12 bases between. Germline CDR1 reads SGHRS; CDR2 reads YFSETQ. CDR3 size: 15 residues. Here the CDR3 DNA reads TGCGCCAGCAGCTTGGATGGCAGGCCCGACTATGGCTACACCTTC. As protein: CASSLDGRPDYGYTF. The full variable domain, completed using reference TRBV5-1 and TRBJ1-2, is KAGVTQTPRYLIKTRGQQVTLSCSPISGHRSVSWYQQTPGQGLQFLFEYFSETQRNKGNFPGRFSGRQFSNSRSEMNVSTLELGDSALYLCASSLDGRPDYGYTFGSGTRLTVV.

This chain uses TRBV2 with TRBJ2-3; tentative D call: TRBD1 (6 bases). CDR1 and CDR2 from the germline V gene are SNHLY and FYNNEI. The CDR3 spans 13 residues. V lost 5 bases and J lost 6, with 12 bases in between. The CDR3 protein is CASSLDSWDTQYF. The CDR3 DNA reads TGTGCCAGCAGTCTGGACAGCTGGGATACGCAGTATTTT.

The chain uses TRBV7-3 and TRBJ2-7; TRBD2 matches 11 bases. The CDR3 is made up of 15 amino acids. Germline assignment: CDR1 SGHTA and CDR2 FQGTGA. V lost 5 bases, J lost 4 bases, and 7 bases stayed unmatched. CDR3 nucleotide sequence: TGTGCCAGCAGCCTTAGCGGGGGGGCCCAATACGAGCAGTACTTC. This codes for CASSLSGGAQYEQYF.

The genes are TRBV19 and TRBJ1-5; TRBD1 matches 7 bases. The germline V gene has CDR1 LNHDA and CDR2 SQIVND (reference sequence). The CDR3 runs to 13 residues. With V trimmed by 8 bases and J by 2 bases, 3 bases remained unmatched. The CDR3 region has the DNA TGTGCCAGTGAAGGGACAGGCAATCAGCCCCAGCATTTT. Translating it yields CASEGTGNQPQHF.

In DNA, the CDR3 is TGTGCCTGGAGTGGGCCTTCCCCATCGGGAGCTTTCTTT. Translation gives CAWSGPSPSGAFF. The J gene is TRBJ1-1, the V gene TRBV30; D is ambiguous. CDR1 is GTSNPN, CDR2 SVGIG, per germline (reference sequence). Trimming stripped 1 base from V and 10 bases from J, with 16 bases between. The CDR3 runs 13 residues.

This clone has just a few counts. The chain carries TRBV7-2 and TRBJ1-2; D is uncertain. The CDR3 sequence is 14 residues long. Trimming took off 4 bases at V and 3 bases at J, with 12 bases between the two ends. Germline CDR1 and CDR2: SGHTA and FQGNSA. The CDR3 reads CASSSLGGDYGYTF. The CDR3 DNA follows: TGTGCCAGCAGCTCCCTTGGCGGTGACTATGGCTACACCTTC.

V is TRBV27 and J is TRBJ2-7; 8 bases map to TRBD1. CDR1 and CDR2 from the germline V gene are MNHEY and SMNVEV (reference sequence). CDR3 length: 17 amino acids. Trimming cost V 0 bases and J 5 bases; bases outside gene matches: 12. CDR3 loop: CASSLSGMRQGSHEQYF. DNA for the CDR3: TGTGCCAGCAGTTTATCTGGCATGCGACAGGGGAGCCACGAGCAGTACTTC.